The 30 T cell receptor beta chains below all came from one sample that was sequenced in a study of tissue T cells after allogeneic stem cell transplantation. Using immunoSEQ multiplex PCR, the repertoire was profiled, and TCRdb retains in-frame clones only, with some absent. The sample includes several thousand clones, 50% of them seen just once. Time point in this sample: mouse harvest day 7 after allogeneic transplant. Each mouse received 10^7 T-cell-depleted marrow cells plus 10^6 splenic CD5+ T cells by tail vein. Source material: lymph node tissue. The source of these receptors is a female BALB/c mouse given C57BL/6 T cells with graft-versus-host disease after an allogeneic hematopoietic cell transplant.

Concerning this clone itself: The genes and germline here are from mouse. The sequenced fragment ends 1 residue before the CDR3 boundary, so the rest is inferred from the germline J gene. The rearrangement uses TRBV15 and TRBJ2-2, with TRBD2 identical over 10 bases. This CDR3 region has 15 residues. Germline V lookup: CDR1 SGHND, CDR2 FRSKSL. V shed 6 bases and J 2 bases; nucleotides not matched to a gene: 3. Partial CDR3 DNA: TGTGCCAGCAGCCAGACTGGGGGGAACACCGGGCAGCTCTAC. This sequence encodes CASSQTGGNTGQLY. The full CDR3 reads CASSQTGGNTGQLYF.

About this clone itself: The gene names here belong to mouse. From the germline J gene comes the end of the CDR3, since the read stops 1 residue before it. The chain joins TRBV26 to TRBJ1-1; 9 bases agree with TRBD1. The CDR3 is made up of 15 amino acids. Germline V gives CDR1 KGHPV, CDR2 FQNQEV (reference sequence). The trim removed 1 base at V and 0 bases at J, leaving 0 bases unmatched. Incomplete CDR3 DNA: TGTGCCAGCAGTCTGTGGGACAGGGCAAACACAGAAGTCTTC. It translates to CASSLWDRANTEVF. The full CDR3 is CASSLWDRANTEVFF.

Turning to this clone: The listed genes are named as in mouse. The read ends 1 residue shy of where the CDR3 ends; the end is completed using the germline J gene. V usage is TRBV26 and J usage is TRBJ1-3, with 8 positions matching TRBD1. The junction had 1 base not matched to a gene; V was cut back by 3 bases and J by 0 bases. CDR1 is KGHPV, CDR2 FQNQEV, per germline (reference sequence). CDR3 size: 15 residues. Here the CDR3 reads CASSLDRGSGNTLYF. The CDR3 DNA, read in part, is TGTGCCAGCAGTCTCGACAGGGGTTCTGGAAATACGCTCTAT.

A remark on this clone: Mouse germline and gene names are used. Read data end 1 residue before the CDR3 end; the end is taken from the germline J gene. This sequence joins TRBV19 and TRBJ1-1, with TRBD1 as a possible D gene (6 bases). CDR3 length equals 13 residues. Per the germline V gene, CDR1 is FNHDT and CDR2 is SITEND (reference sequence). The ends were cut back, 10 bases at V and 1 base at J, with 14 bases in the middle. CDR3 in amino acids: CAPGGGQNTEVFF. The sequenced CDR3 bases are TGTGCCCCCGGGGGGGGACAAAACACAGAAGTCTTC.

This clone showed up just a few times. Genes and germline are mouse. Read data end 1 residue before the CDR3 end; the end is taken from the germline J gene. The chain combines TRBV13-1 with TRBJ2-7; TRBD2 aligns across 10 bases. With V trimmed by 5 bases and J by 0 bases, 5 bases remained unmatched. Germline V gives CDR1 NSHNY, CDR2 SYGAGN. The CDR3 is 15 residues long. The CDR3 bases that were read are TGTGCCAGCAGGCCCGGGACTGGGGACTCCTATGAACAGTAC. It translates to CASRPGTGDSYEQY. The CDR3 reads in full as CASRPGTGDSYEQYF.

Of note for this clone: Mouse gene names and germline throughout. The read falls 1 residue short of the CDR3 end, and the missing part is taken from the germline J gene. The chain has TRBV1 and TRBJ1-3, with TRBD1 matching over 9 bases. The CDR3 is 15 amino acids. Looked up from germline, CDR1 is NSQYPW and CDR2 is LRSPGD (reference sequence). Losses at the gene ends were 0 bases for V and 8 bases for J; bases not matched to a gene: 5. CDR3 bases read: TGCACCTGCAGTGCAGATTCGGACAGGGGTGATACGCTCTAT. Protein: CTCSADSDRGDTLY. The full-length CDR3 reads as CTCSADSDRGDTLYF.

To note about this clone: These gene names are mouse names. The CDR3 DNA, read in part, is TGTGCCAGCAGCGGGACAGGGAGGGCTGAGCAGTTC. It encodes CASSGTGRAEQF. The CDR3 in full is CASSGTGRAEQFF. The genes are TRBV3 and TRBJ2-1; 9 bases are shared with TRBD1. With the read ending 1 residue before the CDR3 end, the germline J gene is used to fill in that end. This CDR3 region has 13 residues. After removal of 5 bases from V and 7 bases from J, the junction contained 3 bases not matched to a gene. Germline values: CDR1 SNHLY, CDR2 FYNGKV (reference sequence).

Regarding this clone: The genes and germline here are from mouse. The read ends 1 residue before the CDR3 terminus; that terminus is restored from the germline J gene. V and J are TRBV3 and TRBJ2-1; 10 bases are shared with TRBD1. The CDR3 is made up of 13 amino acids. With V trimmed by 6 bases and J by 6 bases, 2 bases remained unmatched. Germline CDR1 is SNHLY and CDR2 is FYNGKV (reference sequence). The part of the CDR3 DNA that was read is TGTGCCAGCAGGGGACAGGGGTTTGCTGAGCAGTTC. Its protein product is CASRGQGFAEQF. The whole CDR3 sequence reads CASRGQGFAEQFF. Looking up the rest from reference TRBV3 and TRBJ2-1 gives the full variable domain: GPKVLQIPSHQIIDMGQMVTLNCDPVSNHLYFYWYKQILGQQMEFLVNFYNGKVMEKSKLFKDQFSVERPDGSYFTLKIQPTALEDSAVYFCASRGQGFAEQFFGPGTRLTVL.

Worth noting for this clone: Mouse gene names apply. The sequence runs out 1 residue before the end of the CDR3; the remainder is reconstructed from the germline J gene. J is TRBJ2-4 and V is TRBV13-1; the D gene is possibly TRBD2 (6 bases). CDR1 NSHNY and CDR2 SYGAGN come from the germline V gene. V was trimmed by 0 bases and J by 7 bases, leaving 9 bases between them. CDR3 length: 13 residues. CDR3 residues: CASSDVGGDTLYF. Partial CDR3 DNA: TGTGCCAGCAGTGATGTTGGGGGTGACACCTTGTAC.

Remarks on this clone: The gene symbols are mouse symbols. Coverage ceases 1 residue before the CDR3 finishes, and the germline J gene fills in the end. V gene TRBV2 combines with J gene TRBJ2-4; D uncertain. Germline V gives CDR1 LGHNA, CDR2 YSYQKL. The germline V and J ends were trimmed by 0 bases and 0 bases, with 4 bases remaining between them. CDR3 length: 14 amino acids. The CDR3 DNA, read in part, is TGTGCCAGCAGCCAAGAGTGGAGTCAAAACACCTTGTAC. This sequence encodes CASSQEWSQNTLY. The entire CDR3 protein reads CASSQEWSQNTLYF.

This clone has only one observation. Gene labels here are mouse ones. The CDR3 end lies 1 residue beyond the end of the read and is filled in from the germline J gene. This chain links TRBV1 with TRBJ1-5; D is possibly TRBD1 (5 bases). V dropped 2 bases and J dropped 0 bases, with 8 bases sitting between them. The germline V gene encodes CDR1 NSQYPW and CDR2 LRSPGD (reference sequence). This CDR3 has 15 amino acids. The part of the CDR3 DNA that was read is TGCACCTGCAGTGCAAGACAGTATAACAACCAGGCTCCGCTT. Its protein product is CTCSARQYNNQAPL. The whole CDR3 sequence reads CTCSARQYNNQAPLF.

As for this clone: Germline and genes: mouse. The CDR3 extends 1 residue past the end of the read, so its final part is completed from the germline J gene. The chain combines TRBV31 with TRBJ1-1; D is unresolved. The CDR3 spans 13 residues. V was trimmed by 0 bases and J by 0 bases, leaving 5 bases between them. Germline-derived CDR1 and CDR2 are GKSSPN and SITVG. This CDR3 reads CAWSLDANTEVFF. CDR3 DNA, as far as it was read: TGTGCCTGGAGTCTGGATGCAAACACAGAAGTCTTC.

By share of the sample, this clone is large. Gene and germline names: mouse. The read falls 1 residue short of the CDR3 end, and the missing part is taken from the germline J gene. V gene TRBV3 combines with J gene TRBJ1-5; D ambiguous. This CDR3 region has 13 residues. CDR1 and CDR2 from the germline V gene are SNHLY and FYNGKV (reference sequence). The V end was cut by 4 bases, the J end by 2 bases, with 6 bases between. The part of the CDR3 DNA that was read is TGTGCCAGCAGCTCGAGGGACAACCAGGCTCCGCTT. Its translation is CASSSRDNQAPL. The full CDR3 is CASSSRDNQAPLF.

This clone came up a few times. Mouse germline and gene names are used. The read ends 1 residue early relative to the CDR3; the germline J gene fills the gap. This chain links TRBV26 with TRBJ2-7, with 9 bases fitting TRBD2. CDR1 KGHPV and CDR2 FQNQEV come from the germline V gene (reference sequence). Losses at the gene ends were 6 bases for V and 2 bases for J; bases not matched to a gene: 5. The CDR3 is made up of 14 amino acids. CDR3 DNA, as far as it was read: TGTGCCAGCAGGCTGGGGGGGGGCGCCTATGAACAGTAC. Translating it yields CASRLGGGAYEQY. The full CDR3 is CASRLGGGAYEQYF.

As regards this clone: Each gene name is a mouse one. The read ends 1 residue before the CDR3 terminus; that terminus is restored from the germline J gene. The chain has TRBV13-3 and TRBJ2-5, with D perhaps matching TRBD1 (6 bases). V was cut by 4 bases and J by 3 bases, with 9 bases left in between. The CDR3 is 13 residues long. Germline CDR1 NNHDY, CDR2 SYVADS. The CDR3 reads CASSRDIQDTQYF. The sequenced part of the CDR3 DNA is TGTGCCAGCAGTCGGGACATTCAAGACACCCAGTAC.

This clone was recorded only once. All gene names here are mouse names. The CDR3 end lies 1 residue beyond the end of the read and is filled in from the germline J gene. This chain links TRBV13-3 with TRBJ1-1; a weak D match, TRBD1 (6 bases). This CDR3 has 15 amino acids. Trimming took off 1 base at V and 1 base at J, with 11 bases between the two ends. The V gene's germline CDR1 is NNHDY and CDR2 SYVADS. CDR3 bases read: TGTGCCAGCAGTGATAACGGACAGTTAAACACAGAAGTCTTC. Its translation is CASSDNGQLNTEVF. From start to end, the CDR3 is CASSDNGQLNTEVFF.

With respect to this clone: Germline and genes: mouse. The DNA ends 1 residue before the CDR3 does, and the rest of the CDR3 is filled in from the germline J gene. The V and J genes are TRBV24 and TRBJ2-4; TRBD1 agrees at 8 bases. The CDR3 is 15 amino acids. The trim removed 3 bases at V and 3 bases at J, leaving 5 bases unmatched. Germline-derived CDR1 and CDR2 are KGHTA and FRNEEI. Incomplete CDR3 DNA: TGTGCCAGCAGTCTAACAGGGGGTAGCCAAAACACCTTGTAC. It translates to CASSLTGGSQNTLY. The full CDR3 protein reads CASSLTGGSQNTLYF.

This clone was counted once. Gene names and germline refer to mouse. The sequence runs out 1 residue before the end of the CDR3; the remainder is reconstructed from the germline J gene. The J gene is TRBJ1-6, the V gene TRBV26, with D perhaps matching TRBD1 (6 bases). TRBJ1-6 is annotated as an ORF whose role is uncertain. Germline values: CDR1 KGHPV, CDR2 FQNQEV (reference sequence). The CDR3 totals 15 residues. The ends were cut back, 4 bases at V and 7 bases at J, with 14 bases in the middle. The DNA read from the CDR3 is TGTGCCAGCAGTCCTCAAACAGGGATGAATTCGCCCCTCTAC. Translating it yields CASSPQTGMNSPLY. The whole CDR3 sequence reads CASSPQTGMNSPLYF.

This clone has a handful of counts. The gene names here belong to mouse. Read sequence stops 1 residue before the CDR3 end, and the germline J gene provides the missing end. The chain joins TRBV15 to TRBJ1-3, with a possible D match to TRBD1 (6 bases). The germline V and J ends were trimmed by 3 bases and 0 bases, with 9 bases remaining between them. CDR1 is SGHND and CDR2 is FRSKSL in the germline V gene. The CDR3 runs 15 residues. CDR3 amino acids: CASSFGGHSGNTLYF. The CDR3 DNA, read in part, is TGTGCCAGCAGTTTCGGGGGCCATTCTGGAAATACGCTCTAT.

To note about this clone: Any gene name here is a mouse gene name. The sequence runs out 1 residue before the end of the CDR3; the remainder is reconstructed from the germline J gene. The V and J genes are TRBV5 and TRBJ1-2; D not resolved. With 0 bases removed from V and 1 base from J, the gap between germline ends came to 3 bases. The CDR3 length is 13 residues. Germline assignment: CDR1 LGHNA and CDR2 YNLKQL (reference sequence). CDR3 sequence reads: CASSQDQNSDYTF. The CDR3 DNA, read in part, is TGTGCCAGCAGCCAAGATCAAAACTCCGACTACACC.

Remarks on this clone: Genes and germline are mouse. The read halts 1 residue ahead of the CDR3 end, with the missing end drawn from the germline J gene. The chain carries TRBV12-2 and TRBJ2-1, with 10 bases lining up with TRBD2. This CDR3 spans 15 amino acids. CDR1 and CDR2 from the germline V gene are SGHLS and HYDKME. The trim removed 4 bases at V and 3 bases at J, leaving 5 bases unmatched. The CDR3 sequence is CASSPRTGGYAEQFF. CDR3 bases read: TGTGCCAGCTCCCCAAGGACTGGGGGCTATGCTGAGCAGTTC.

Turning to this clone: Gene and germline names: mouse. The CDR3 end lies 1 residue beyond the end of the read and is filled in from the germline J gene. The genes are TRBV16 and TRBJ2-7, with a tentative D call TRBD1 (6 bases). The V and J ends lost 0 bases and 0 bases respectively, with 6 bases between them. CDR3 length equals 14 residues. CDR1 is SGHSA, CDR2 FRNQAP, per germline. The part of the CDR3 DNA that was read is TGTGCAAGCAGCTTAGAGGACAGCTCCTATGAACAGTAC. Protein sequence: CASSLEDSSYEQY. The full CDR3 protein is CASSLEDSSYEQYF.

A few counts support this clone. Gene and germline names: mouse. The CDR3 is cut off 1 residue early in the read; its end comes from the germline J gene. The V call is TRBV23, the J call TRBJ2-5; the table's D call, TRBD2, has no DNA check behind it. Germline values: CDR1 KGHTA, CDR2 FQNQQP. The CDR3 length is 15 residues. The sequenced part of the CDR3 DNA is TGCTCCAGCAGTCAAAAGGACTGGGGGAGGGACACCCAGTAC. Protein: CSSSQKDWGRDTQY. The CDR3 as a whole reads CSSSQKDWGRDTQYF.

This clone was counted a single time. Gene names and germline refer to mouse. The read gets to within 1 residue of the CDR3 end, and the germline J gene fills in the rest. The V and J genes are TRBV5 and TRBJ2-3; 14 bases align to TRBD2. J was trimmed by 3 bases and V by 4 bases; bases with no gene match: 3. The CDR3 is 16 amino acids. Germline loops: CDR1 LGHNA, CDR2 YNLKQL (reference sequence). CDR3 sequence: CASSRRDWGGAETLYF. CDR3 DNA (partial): TGTGCCAGCAGCCGCCGGGACTGGGGGGGCGCAGAAACGCTGTAT.

On this clone itself: Gene labels here are mouse ones. With the read ending 1 residue before the CDR3 end, the germline J gene is used to fill in that end. This sequence joins TRBV12-1 and TRBJ2-2; 10 positions match TRBD1. The CDR3 totals 16 residues. The V segment lost 1 base and the J segment 1 base; nucleotides outside the gene matches: 2. CDR1 and CDR2 from the germline V gene are SGHSN and HYEKVE. The part of the CDR3 DNA that was read is TGTGCCAGCTCTCTAAGGGACAGGGGAAACACCGGGCAGCTCTAC. It is translated as CASSLRDRGNTGQLY. The full CDR3 protein reads CASSLRDRGNTGQLYF.

As concerns this clone: Gene and germline names: mouse. From the germline J gene comes the end of the CDR3, since the read stops 1 residue before it. The chain carries TRBV12-2 and TRBJ1-3; 8 nucleotides line up with TRBD1. Trimming cost V 0 bases and J 0 bases; bases outside gene matches: 3. There are 16 residues in the CDR3. Germline V gives CDR1 SGHLS, CDR2 HYDKME. The sequenced CDR3 bases are TGTGCCAGCTCTCTCGCACAGGGGGGTTCTGGAAATACGCTCTAT. As protein: CASSLAQGGSGNTLY. The complete CDR3 reads CASSLAQGGSGNTLYF.

Relative to its sample, this clone is large (0.1 to 1%). Gene names are mouse gene names. Partial CDR3 DNA: TGTGCCAGCAGTCTGGAGGGGGAACAGTAC. Amino acids: CASSLEGEQY. The entire CDR3 protein reads CASSLEGEQYF. The chain employs TRBV26 and TRBJ2-7, with D tentatively TRBD1 (5 bases). The read is 1 residue too short to cover the CDR3 end, so that end is filled in from the germline J gene. V lost 2 bases, J lost 7 bases, and 6 bases lay in between. CDR1 and CDR2 from the germline V gene are KGHPV and FQNQEV (reference sequence). The CDR3 length is 11 residues.

By frequency in the sample, this clone is large. Mouse names are used for the genes. The read is 1 residue too short to cover the CDR3 end, so that end is filled in from the germline J gene. The chain links TRBV12-1 to TRBJ1-4; D ambiguous. The germline V and J ends were trimmed by 6 bases and 6 bases, with 4 bases remaining between them. The germline V gene encodes CDR1 SGHSN and CDR2 HYEKVE. This CDR3 contains 10 residues. CDR3 DNA (partial): TGTGCCAGCGGGGACGAAAGATTATTT. It codes for CASGDERLF. The whole CDR3 region reads CASGDERLFF.

With regard to this clone: Gene names and germline match the mouse. The read halts 1 residue ahead of the CDR3 end, with the missing end drawn from the germline J gene. The V gene is TRBV15, the J gene TRBJ1-1, with D uncertain. CDR3 length: 11 amino acids. V lost 5 bases to trimming and J lost 5 bases, with 6 bases between them. CDR1 is SGHND and CDR2 is FRSKSL in the germline V gene. Incomplete CDR3 DNA: TGTGCCAGCAGTCCCGGGACAGAAGTCTTC. Translated, it gives CASSPGTEVF. The full CDR3 reads CASSPGTEVFF.

Regarding this clone: Genes and germline come from the mouse. The read is 1 residue too short to cover the CDR3 end, so that end is filled in from the germline J gene. The J gene is TRBJ2-4, the V gene TRBV23; TRBD2 reflects the table's D call only, with no check against the DNA. Germline V gives CDR1 KGHTA, CDR2 FQNQQP. CDR3 length equals 14 residues. The CDR3 loop reads CSSSLGTGQNTLYF. CDR3 bases read: TGCTCCAGCAGCCTTGGGACTGGCCAAAACACCTTGTAC.